This T cell receptor (beta chain) appears in the sequencing data of a study of blood T cell repertoires in COVID-19. Looking at the study overall: T cells, B-cell-depleted T cells, or PBMCs provided the cDNA or gDNA that served as material.

As processed by the authors: The assay estimated nucleated cells by amplifying reference gene primers. The method was immunoSEQ multiplex PCR; TCRdb's version includes in-frame clones alone and lacks a portion of them. V, J and clone size are taken as reported in that table, and D and trimming were inferred from the DNA itself. The table includes 470,000 or so clones, 80% to 90% detected once. Germline CDR1 and CDR2: LNHNV and YYDKDF (reference sequence). V lost 1 base and J lost 7, with 7 bases in between. The CDR3 totals 12 residues. The source material was peripheral blood. The origin of this receptor is a human donor in a cohort sampled during active COVID-19. V is TRBV15 and J is TRBJ2-5; D not resolved. The CDR3, as DNA: TGTGCCACCAGCAGAGCCCCCGGGACCCAGTACTTC. It yields the protein CATSRAPGTQYF.